This TCR beta chain stems from a study of brain T cells in children with intractable seizures. Time point of the sample: blood from clinic visit 5 months post-surgery; TSC patient then seizure free. Germline loops: CDR1 LGHDT, CDR2 YNNKEL (reference sequence). The CDR3 has 16 residues. V lost 1 base to trimming and J lost 3 bases; unmatched junction nucleotides: 6. Libraries were prepared by immunoSEQ multiplex PCR; TCRdb keeps only in-frame clonotypes and omits some of them. This table holds approximately 330,000 clones, nearly 95% found once. The sample here was peripheral blood, taken 4 to 6 months after surgery. The source of this sequence is a boy younger than two with tuberous sclerosis and intractable seizures. The chain recombines TRBV3-1 (or the pseudogene TRBV3-2) with TRBJ1-2; TRBD1 matches 9 bases. DNA for the CDR3: TGTGCCAGCAGCCAAGGAAAGACAGGGGGTGACTATGGCTACACCTTC. It translates to CASSQGKTGGDYGYTF.